Listed here are 29 T cell receptor beta chains from one sample, sequenced in a study of control samples from healthy donors and cancer patients. TCRdb's copy holds only in-frame clones and misses some; the assay was immunoSEQ multiplex PCR. The table has some 65,000 clones, about four fifths seen once. The material sequenced was PBMCs. The receptors were sampled from a woman aged 50 to 60 with lung cancer.

This clone has only a few counts. This chain connects TRBV5-1 to TRBJ2-5, with a tentative D call TRBD2 (6 bases). CDR3 size: 14 residues. Germline V CDR1 and CDR2: SGHRS, YFSETQ. The ends were cut back, 0 bases at V and 7 bases at J, with 13 bases in the middle. The CDR3 DNA reads TGCGCCAGCAGCTTGGAGACTAGGCGGGGGACCCAGTACTTC. Translating it yields CASSLETRRGTQYF. The variable domain in full, completed from reference TRBV5-1 and TRBJ2-5, reads KAGVTQTPRYLIKTRGQQVTLSCSPISGHRSVSWYQQTPGQGLQFLFEYFSETQRNKGNFPGRFSGRQFSNSRSEMNVSTLELGDSALYLCASSLETRRGTQYFGPGTRLLVL.

V usage is TRBV2 and J usage is TRBJ1-1, with D maybe TRBD1 (5 bases). The germline gives CDR1 SNHLY, CDR2 FYNNEI. There are 12 residues in the CDR3. The germline V and J ends were trimmed by 8 bases and 5 bases, with 12 bases remaining between them. The CDR3 protein is CASRGRGTEAFF. The CDR3 nucleotides read TGTGCCAGCCGGGGACGCGGGACTGAAGCTTTCTTT.

This rearrangement joins TRBV6-6 to TRBJ2-7; 10 positions agree with TRBD2. Germline CDR1 and CDR2: MNHNY and SVGAGI (reference sequence). The CDR3 length is 15 residues. V shed 2 bases, J shed 2 bases, and the junction held 3 bases outside the gene matches. CDR3 sequence (DNA): TGTGCCAGCAGTTACCTAAGCGGGGGGGCCTACGAGCAGTACTTC. Translated: CASSYLSGGAYEQYF.

The V and J genes are TRBV2 and TRBJ1-1; D is perhaps TRBD1 (5 bases). Germline V gives CDR1 SNHLY, CDR2 FYNNEI. Trimming pared 3 bases from V and 0 bases from J, leaving 14 bases between. CDR3 length: 16 amino acids. CDR3 bases: TGTGCCAGCAGTGATTCTAGGTGGGGGTTGAACACTGAAGCTTTCTTT. Its translation is CASSDSRWGLNTEAFF.

The chain joins TRBV28 to TRBJ1-2, with 11 positions matching TRBD1. Germline CDR1 and CDR2: MDHEN and SYDVKM. Trimming took 5 bases from V and 0 from J; bases not matched to a gene: 8. This CDR3 spans 17 amino acids. CDR3: CASSQPRDRGTNYGYTF. Written as DNA, the CDR3 is TGTGCCAGCAGTCAACCTCGGGACAGGGGGACTAACTATGGCTACACCTTC.

V and J are TRBV23-1 and TRBJ1-1, with D perhaps TRBD1 (5 bases). TRBV23-1 is assigned to the ORF class and has an uncertain function. The CDR3 runs 15 residues. Trimming took off 6 bases at V and 0 bases at J, with 14 bases between the two ends. The CDR3 protein is CASSPPRGLNTEAFF. The CDR3 DNA is TGCGCCAGCAGCCCCCCCCGGGGCCTGAACACTGAAGCTTTCTTT.

V is TRBV11-2 and J is TRBJ2-1, with 8 bases lining up with TRBD1. Germline V gives CDR1 SGHAT, CDR2 FQNNGV. Germline trimming cut 5 bases from V and 7 bases from J; bases unmatched to any gene: 10. The CDR3 extends over 15 amino acids. CDR3 nucleotides: TGTGCCAGCAGCATCCCCGGGACAGGTAATAATGAGCAGTTCTTC. Protein: CASSIPGTGNNEQFF.

Worth noting for this clone: The germline gene is not matched at one end of the junction; a read error may be the cause. The chain couples TRBV7-3 to TRBJ2-1, with 7 bases fitting TRBD1. CDR3 length: 12 amino acids. The germline V gene encodes CDR1 SGHTA and CDR2 FQGTGA. CDR3 in amino acids: CASSSPGRGKVF. In DNA, the CDR3 is TGTGCCAGCAGCTCTCCGGGCAGGGGGAAAGTCTTC. Full variable domain (missing parts from reference TRBV7-3 and TRBJ2-1): GAGVSQTPSNKVTEKGKYVELRCDPISGHTALYWYRQSLGQGPEFLIYFQGTGAADDSGLPNDRFFAVRPEGSVSTLKIQRTERGDSAVYLCASSSPGRGKVFGPGTRLTVL.

The chain has TRBV11-2 and TRBJ2-1, with D unresolved. V lost 5 bases to trimming and J lost 0 bases, with 11 bases between them. In germline, CDR1 is SGHAT, CDR2 FQNNGV. The CDR3 consists of 15 residues. Here the CDR3 DNA reads TGTGCCAGCAGCCACGGACGGAGCTCCTACAATGAGCAGTTCTTC. It specifies CASSHGRSSYNEQFF.

The V and J genes are TRBV6-5 and TRBJ1-4; D not certain. V was shortened by 0 bases and J by 8 bases, with 7 bases between the two germline ends. The CDR3 totals 13 residues. Germline V lookup: CDR1 MNHEY, CDR2 SVGAGI. Here the CDR3 DNA reads TGTGCCAGCAGTTACTCGGCTCGAGAAAAACTGTTTTTT. This sequence encodes CASSYSAREKLFF.

The chain has TRBV19 and TRBJ1-1; 9 nucleotides agree with TRBD1. With 6 bases clipped from V and 1 base from J, the junction kept 9 bases outside the gene matches. The CDR3 is 16 amino acids. The germline V gene has CDR1 LNHDA and CDR2 SQIVND (reference sequence). CDR3 DNA sequence: TGTGCCAGTAGCAATGACCCGGACAGGGGGAACACTGAAGCTTTCTTT. This encodes CASSNDPDRGNTEAFF.

This clone was seen once. The rearrangement uses TRBV7-2 and TRBJ1-1; D call uncertain. The germline V gene has CDR1 SGHTA and CDR2 FQGNSA. V lost 5 bases and J lost 1, with 17 bases in between. This CDR3 region has 16 residues. This chain's CDR3 is CASSPTSQLSNTEAFF. In DNA form, the CDR3 reads TGTGCCAGCAGCCCAACCTCGCAGCTGTCGAACACTGAAGCTTTCTTT. Using reference TRBV7-2 and TRBJ1-1 for the parts outside the CDR3, the full variable domain is GAGVSQSPSNKVTEKGKDVELRCDPISGHTALYWYRQSLGQGLEFLIYFQGNSAPDKSGLPSDRFSAERTGGSVSTLTIQRTQQEDSAVYLCASSPTSQLSNTEAFFGQGTRLTVV.

This chain links TRBV5-4 with TRBJ2-2, with D possibly TRBD2 on 6 matching bases. The germline gives CDR1 SGHNT, CDR2 YYREEE (reference sequence). With 2 bases removed from V and 5 bases from J, the gap between germline ends came to 10 bases. CDR3 length: 14 residues. The DNA of the CDR3 is TGTGCCAGCAGCTTCACGGAGGGGACCGGGGAGCTGTTTTTT. Its translation: CASSFTEGTGELFF.

The V call is TRBV14, the J call TRBJ1-2; no reliable D call. Germline V gives CDR1 SGHDN, CDR2 FVKESK. V lost 3 bases to trimming and J lost 4 bases, with 6 bases between them. The CDR3 contains 12 residues. The CDR3 coding sequence is TGTGCCAGCAGCCAGGGATTCTATGGCTACACCTTC. It translates to CASSQGFYGYTF.

The chain joins TRBV5-4 to TRBJ2-2; a possible D gene is TRBD1 (6 bases). V lost 2 bases to trimming and J lost 4 bases, with 12 bases between them. Germline assignment: CDR1 SGHNT and CDR2 YYREEE (reference sequence). The CDR3 has 15 amino acids. CDR3 residues: CASSLEGGATGELFF. CDR3 DNA sequence: TGTGCCAGCAGCTTAGAAGGGGGAGCCACCGGGGAGCTGTTTTTT.

This chain joins TRBV29-1 and TRBJ1-1; no definite D call. The CDR3 consists of 11 residues. From germline, CDR1 is SQVTM and CDR2 ANQGSEA. V was clipped by 4 bases and J by 3 bases, with 6 bases between them. This CDR3 is CSVADHTEAFF. The CDR3 DNA follows: TGCAGCGTTGCAGACCACACTGAAGCTTTCTTT.

Notes on this clone: This same CDR3 is encoded by further DNA sequences in the sample. This chain joins TRBV7-3 and TRBJ2-5; D unresolved. Deletions cut 5 bases from V and 2 bases from J, with 9 bases between. The germline V gene encodes CDR1 SGHTA and CDR2 FQGTGA. The CDR3 spans 13 residues. The CDR3 loop is CASSLTNQETQYF. The CDR3 bases are TGTGCCAGCAGCCTCACAAATCAAGAGACCCAGTACTTC.

A word on this clone: The junction departs from germline at one end; a sequencing error may be responsible. The V call is TRBV19, the J call TRBJ1-5; a weak D match, TRBD1 (6 bases). Germline values: CDR1 LNHDA, CDR2 SQIVND (reference sequence). The CDR3 runs to 15 residues. CDR3 coding DNA: TGTGCCAGTAATATAGGGGGGGCTGGCAATCAGCCCCAGCATTTT. As protein: CASNIGGAGNQPQHF. The whole variable domain, filled in from reference TRBV19 and TRBJ1-5, reads DGGITQSPKYLFRKEGQNVTLSCEQNLNHDAMYWYRQDPGQGLRLIYYSQIVNDFQKGDIAEGYSVSREKKESFPLTVTSAQKNPTAFYLCASNIGGAGNQPQHFGDGTRLSIL.

The chain combines TRBV5-8 with TRBJ1-2, with TRBD1 matching over 12 bases. Germline trimming cut 3 bases from V and 4 bases from J; bases unmatched to any gene: 4. Germline loops: CDR1 SGHTS, CDR2 YDEGEE. The CDR3 spans 15 residues. This CDR3 reads CASSWGTGGGYGYTF. The CDR3 nucleotides are TGTGCCAGCAGCTGGGGGACAGGGGGCGGCTATGGCTACACCTTC.

This chain uses TRBV3-1 (or the pseudogene TRBV3-2) with TRBJ2-7, with D perhaps matching TRBD1 or TRBD2 (6 bases each). V was shortened by 1 base and J by 1 base, with 11 bases between the two germline ends. Germline CDR1 is LGHDT and CDR2 is YNNKEL (reference sequence). The CDR3 runs 15 residues. The CDR3 nucleotides are TGTGCCAGCAGCCAAGCGGGGGCAAAATCCTACGAGCAGTACTTC. Residues: CASSQAGAKSYEQYF.

V gene TRBV7-9 combines with J gene TRBJ1-2, with a weak D call TRBD1 (5 bases). CDR1 and CDR2 (germline): SEHNR, FQNEAQ (reference sequence). Trimming cost V 5 bases and J 6 bases, with 22 bases left between them. CDR3 size: 16 residues. The CDR3 DNA is TGTGCCAGCAGCACTCCTGACAGTGGGGGGGTCGATGGCTACACCTTC. This codes for CASSTPDSGGVDGYTF.

This clone was counted a single time. V is TRBV4-1 and J is TRBJ1-2; TRBD1 matches at 10 bases. The germline V gene encodes CDR1 MGHRA and CDR2 YSYEKL. V trimming: 3 bases; J trimming: 4 bases; junction bases outside the gene matches: 8. The CDR3 covers 16 residues. The CDR3 protein is CASSQELTGGFYGYTF. DNA for the CDR3: TGCGCCAGCAGCCAGGAATTGACAGGGGGCTTCTATGGCTACACCTTC.

This rearrangement joins TRBV20-1 to TRBJ2-5; D is perhaps TRBD2 (7 bases). The CDR3 has 14 amino acids. The germline V gene encodes CDR1 DFQATT and CDR2 SNEGSKA (reference sequence). The V end lost 3 bases, the J end lost 4 bases, and 15 bases lay between the germline ends. The CDR3 spells CSASFRGGLETQYF. The CDR3 nucleotides read TGCAGTGCTAGTTTCCGCGGGGGCCTAGAGACCCAGTACTTC.

The CDR3 here is CASSFSGTLNTGELFF. The CDR3 nucleotides are TGTGCCAGCAGCTTTTCCGGGACATTGAACACCGGGGAGCTGTTTTTT. The J gene is TRBJ2-2, the V gene TRBV7-3; D may be TRBD1 (6 bases). V dropped 3 bases and J dropped 1 base, with 12 bases sitting between them. Germline CDR1 reads SGHTA; CDR2 reads FQGTGA. This CDR3 region has 16 residues.

The chain has TRBV11-3 and TRBJ2-7; D tentatively fits TRBD1 or TRBD2 (5 bases each). Germline CDR1 is SGHNT and CDR2 is YENEEA. V dropped 5 bases and J dropped 3 bases, with 17 bases sitting between them. This CDR3 contains 15 residues. CDR3 nucleotide sequence: TGTGCCAGCAGCCCAGCCGGGACGGGGATCTACGAGCAGTACTTC. Translating gives CASSPAGTGIYEQYF.

The count of this clone is one. V is TRBV10-3 and J is TRBJ2-6; tentative D call: TRBD2 (5 bases). Germline CDR1 is ENHRY and CDR2 is SYGVKD. Trimming left V 0 bases short and J 0 bases short, with 6 bases between. The CDR3 length is 16 residues. The CDR3 sequence is CAISESGVSGANVLTF. The CDR3 bases are TGTGCCATCAGTGAGTCCGGGGTCTCTGGGGCCAACGTCCTGACTTTC.

This clone was seen a few times. This chain links TRBV5-4 with TRBJ2-1; D may be TRBD1 (5 bases). Trimming pared 4 bases from V and 6 bases from J, leaving 14 bases between. The CDR3 totals 14 residues. The germline CDR1 and CDR2 sequences are SGHNT and YYREEE (reference sequence). The CDR3 DNA reads TGTGCCAGCAGCCCCCCCTTAGGGGCCAATGAGCAGTTCTTC. Its protein product is CASSPPLGANEQFF.

The chain links TRBV6-6 to TRBJ2-3; D remains ambiguous. With 6 bases removed from V and 9 bases from J, the gap between germline ends came to 25 bases. The CDR3 runs to 16 residues. Germline-derived CDR1 and CDR2 are MNHNY and SVGAGI (reference sequence). CDR3 nucleotides: TGTGCCAGCAGACCAATAGCTCCGGGCCCACTGGCGACGCAGTATTTT. This codes for CASRPIAPGPLATQYF.

The CDR3 protein is CASRYSGRNTEAFF. Written as DNA, the CDR3 is TGTGCCAGTAGATATTCCGGGAGGAACACTGAAGCTTTCTTT. V is TRBV19 and J is TRBJ1-1; D gene unclear. Per germline, CDR1 LNHDA and CDR2 SQIVND (reference sequence). The CDR3 sequence is 14 residues long. V gave up 6 bases and J gave up 1 base, with 12 bases separating them.